This note documents a single T cell receptor beta chain sequence. The data stem from a study of blood T cell repertoires in COVID-19. Overall study context: There were acute and convalescent COVID-19 samples, and they came from the United States, Italy and Spain.

In the source study's methods: Scientists estimated how many nucleated cells there were by amplifying reference gene primers. The method was immunoSEQ multiplex PCR; TCRdb's version includes in-frame clones alone and lacks a portion of them. D and trimming were read from the DNA, whereas the V and J calls and clone size are those reported in that table. The sample has more than 95,000 clones, roughly 88% seen once. Germline CDR1 KGHSH, CDR2 LQKENI. The CDR3 runs 16 residues. V lost 2 bases and J 0 bases, leaving 11 bases between the germline ends. This TCR came from a woman older than 75 with acute or convalescent COVID-19. V gene TRBV18 combines with J gene TRBJ2-1, with D perhaps TRBD2 (6 bases). Material: peripheral blood. The CDR3 DNA reads as TGTGCCAGCTCACCATGGAGGGACCGCTCCTACAATGAGCAGTTCTTC. This gives the protein CASSPWRDRSYNEQFF.